This entry is about one T cell receptor (beta chain). Its target is not known. This sample was taken from a study of cytomegalovirus exposure and HLA in healthy donors. Study-wide points: Common viral pathogens (according to a later analysis) appeared linked to several of the most significant clusters. Per a later analysis, 15,000 to 20,000 TCR beta sequences showed association with HLA alleles at 0.05 false discovery rate.

Researchers ran the PCR with 60 Vbeta and 13 Jbeta primers. The data were produced by immunoSEQ multiplex PCR, yet TCRdb's version contains in-frame clones alone and is incomplete. The sample shows approximately 160,000 clones, around three quarters of them seen only once. This receptor was taken from a woman aged 40 to 49 in good health and CMV-seronegative. Sequencing was carried out using PBMCs.

The CDR3 sequence: CAISESRDRNYGYTF. The CDR3 DNA reads as TGTGCCATCAGTGAGTCACGGGACAGGAACTATGGCTACACCTTC. The chain combines TRBV10-3 with TRBJ1-2; TRBD1 agrees at 8 bases. There are 15 residues in the CDR3. Unmatched junction bases numbered 2, after V lost 0 bases and J lost 2 bases. The germline V gene encodes CDR1 ENHRY and CDR2 SYGVKD.